A selection of T cell receptor beta chains follows, all from one sample in a study of blood T cell repertoires in COVID-19. Repertoires were generated with immunoSEQ multiplex PCR, while TCRdb's copy carries only in-frame clones and drops some. Of almost 500,000 clones listed, 88% were seen once; the top ten hold roughly 8%. The sequencing input was PBMCs or T cells enriched from blood (not recorded which). The receptors come from a woman in her fifties or sixties who had recovered from COVID-19. CDR3s include the opening cysteine and the closing phenylalanine or tryptophan. D genes are given only for firm matches. Part of the rows lack a size; the others show once, few, many or a class for expanded clones.

CDR3 DNA,CDR3 protein,D gene,clone size,J gene,V gene
TGTGCCAGCAGCTCGACAGCTTTCAACTATGGCTACACCTTC,CASSSTAFNYGYTF,NA,NA,TRBJ1-2,TRBV7-2
TGTGCCAGTAGCGCGGGACAGGGCTATGGCTACACCTTC,CASSAGQGYGYTF,TRBD1,NA,TRBJ1-2,TRBV19
TGTGCCAGCAGCCGAACCCCGACAGGGGTAGGCACTGAAGCTTTCTTT,CASSRTPTGVGTEAFF,TRBD1,NA,TRBJ1-1,TRBV7-9
TGTGCCAGCAGCCCTCGGGACAGGAGGGGTCAGCCCCAGCATTTT,CASSPRDRRGQPQHF,TRBD1,NA,TRBJ1-5,TRBV7-4
TGTGCCAGCAGCCATGAGCGGGGGGGCCGAGATACGCAGTATTTT,CASSHERGGRDTQYF,TRBD2,NA,TRBJ2-3,TRBV3-1/TRBV3-2
TGTGCCAGGGAGACAGCGAACACCGGGGAGCTGTTTTTT,CARETANTGELFF,NA,few,TRBJ2-2,TRBV2
TGTGCCAGCAGTTCCCCGGGACAGGGGATTGGTCGGGGCTACACCTTC,CASSSPGQGIGRGYTF,TRBD1,NA,TRBJ1-2,TRBV27
TGTGCCAGCAGTGAAAACAGTAACACTGAAGCTTTCTTT,CASSENSNTEAFF,NA,NA,TRBJ1-1,TRBV6-1
TGTGCCAGCAGCCCCGGACTAGCCTACGAGCAGTACTTC,CASSPGLAYEQYF,TRBD2,NA,TRBJ2-7,TRBV14
TGTGCCAGCAGTTTCGGGACAGTTGATTCACCCCTCCACTTT,CASSFGTVDSPLHF,TRBD1,NA,TRBJ1-6,TRBV6-5
TGTGCCAGTAGTATCCAAGCGGGGGGCTCAGATACGCAGTATTTT,CASSIQAGGSDTQYF,TRBD2,NA,TRBJ2-3,TRBV19
TGTGCCAGTAGTCCCCGCCCCGGGACTAGCGGGGGGGCCGCCTACAATGAGCAGTTCTTC,CASSPRPGTSGGAAYNEQFF,TRBD2,NA,TRBJ2-1,TRBV19
TGTGCCATCACCCCCACAGGGGGCGGAACACCCCTCCACTTT,CAITPTGGGTPLHF,TRBD1,NA,TRBJ1-6,TRBV10-3
TGTGCCAGCAGTGAACAAGTACCATTGTGGGGTTCCGTGCGACAGGGTCCGGACTATGGCTACACCTTC,CASSEQVPLWGSVRQGPDYGYTF,TRBD1,once,TRBJ1-2,TRBV2
TGTGCCAGCTCTCTTGACAGGAAGGGGAATGAAAAACTGTTTTTT,CASSLDRKGNEKLFF,NA,NA,TRBJ1-4,TRBV18
TGTGCCAGCAGCCAAGATAGGACTAGCCGAGATACGCAGTATTTT,CASSQDRTSRDTQYF,TRBD2,NA,TRBJ2-3,TRBV4-2
TGTGCCAGCAGTGACACACGAAGCGGGACTGAAGCTTTCTTT,CASSDTRSGTEAFF,NA,NA,TRBJ1-1,TRBV6-6
TGTGCCAGCAGCTTAGCGTCGGTTCACTATGGCTACACCTTC,CASSLASVHYGYTF,NA,NA,TRBJ1-2,TRBV7-9
TGCAGCGTTACCTGGGGGACTCGCACTGAAGCTTTCTTT,CSVTWGTRTEAFF,NA,NA,TRBJ1-1,TRBV29-1
TGTGCCAGTACCCGTAGAGGGCAGGGGTGGGAGACCCAGTACTTC,CASTRRGQGWETQYF,NA,NA,TRBJ2-5,TRBV19
TGTGCCAGTAGTATCCGGGCAGGGTGGGAGGAAGGGAACACTGAAGCTTTCTTT,CASSIRAGWEEGNTEAFF,NA,NA,TRBJ1-1,TRBV19
TGTGCCTGGGATGTAGCGGGGATCGAGACCCAGTACTTC,CAWDVAGIETQYF,TRBD2,NA,TRBJ2-5,TRBV30
TGTGCCAGCAGTTTCGCAGTGGCCTCTGGAAACACCATATATTTT,CASSFAVASGNTIYF,NA,once,TRBJ1-3,TRBV27
TGTGCCTGGAACCGACAGGGGAATCAGCCCCAGCATTTT,CAWNRQGNQPQHF,TRBD1,once,TRBJ1-5,TRBV30
TGTGCCAGCAGTTCAAACAGGGGACCCCTCCACTTT,CASSSNRGPLHF,TRBD1,NA,TRBJ1-6,TRBV12-3/TRBV12-4
TGTGCCAGTAATTACGGACAGGGAATAACTGAAGCTTTCTTT,CASNYGQGITEAFF,TRBD1,NA,TRBJ1-1,TRBV19
TGTGCCAGTACTGGCTGGACAGGCCACAATCAGCCCCAGCATTTT,CASTGWTGHNQPQHF,TRBD1,NA,TRBJ1-5,TRBV19
TGCGCCAGCAGCGTACTAGCGGGGCCTCCCGGGGAGCTGTTTTTT,CASSVLAGPPGELFF,TRBD2,once,TRBJ2-2,TRBV5-1
TGTGCCACCAGCAGAGGTCGGGGAGGGGAGAGCAATCAGCCCCAGCATTTT,CATSRGRGGESNQPQHF,NA,NA,TRBJ1-5,TRBV15
TGTGCCAGCAGCTTAGATCGGTATAATTCACCCCTCCACTTT,CASSLDRYNSPLHF,NA,once,TRBJ1-6,TRBV11-2
TGTGCCAGTAGCTCATATAGCGGGGGGGCCGCTGGGGCCAACGTCCTGACTTTC,CASSSYSGGAAGANVLTF,TRBD2,NA,TRBJ2-6,TRBV19
TGCGCCAGCAGCCAAGCTGGGGGGAGGGCGGGGAACACTGAAGCTTTCTTT,CASSQAGGRAGNTEAFF,NA,NA,TRBJ1-1,TRBV4-1
TGTGCTAGTGCTCAGGGGATCCAGCCCCAGCATTTT,CASAQGIQPQHF,NA,NA,TRBJ1-5,TRBV12-5
TGTGCCATTTCGACAGGGTCGGAAGGCTACACCTTC,CAISTGSEGYTF,TRBD1,NA,TRBJ1-2,TRBV24-1
TGTGCCAGCAGCCACCCAGCTGGAAACACCATATATTTT,CASSHPAGNTIYF,NA,NA,TRBJ1-3,TRBV3-1/TRBV3-2
TGTGCCAGCAGCACATTAGCGGGGGGGCGAAATGAGCAGTTCTTC,CASSTLAGGRNEQFF,TRBD2,NA,TRBJ2-1,TRBV13
TGTGCCAGTCCGACTCCCCCGACTAGCGGGGGGGCCGGGGAGGATTACAATGAGCAGTTCTTC,CASPTPPTSGGAGEDYNEQFF,TRBD2,NA,TRBJ2-1,TRBV27